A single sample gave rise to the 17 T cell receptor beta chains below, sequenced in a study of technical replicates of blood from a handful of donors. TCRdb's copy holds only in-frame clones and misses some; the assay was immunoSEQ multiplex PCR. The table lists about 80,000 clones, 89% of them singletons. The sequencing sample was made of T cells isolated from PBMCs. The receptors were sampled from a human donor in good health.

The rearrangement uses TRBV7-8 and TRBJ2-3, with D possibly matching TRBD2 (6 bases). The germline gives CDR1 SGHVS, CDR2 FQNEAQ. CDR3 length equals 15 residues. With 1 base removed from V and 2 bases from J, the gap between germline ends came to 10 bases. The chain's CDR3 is CASSLGLALTDTQYF. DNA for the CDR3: TGTGCCAGCAGCTTAGGGCTAGCGCTCACAGATACGCAGTATTTT.

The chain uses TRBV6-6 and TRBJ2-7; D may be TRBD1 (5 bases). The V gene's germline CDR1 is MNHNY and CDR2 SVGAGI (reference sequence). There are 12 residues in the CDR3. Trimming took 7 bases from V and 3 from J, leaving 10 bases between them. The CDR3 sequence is CASTGHDYEQYF. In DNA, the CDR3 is TGTGCCAGCACAGGACACGACTACGAGCAGTACTTC.

The DNA of the CDR3 is TGTGCCAGCAGCTTAGTTCGCGGACAGGGAGGAAACACCGGGGAGCTGTTTTTT. This translates into CASSLVRGQGGNTGELFF. V is TRBV11-2 and J is TRBJ2-2; 8 nucleotides align to TRBD1. V dropped 1 base and J dropped 2; count of bases not matched to a gene: 9. The CDR3 contains 18 residues. In germline, CDR1 is SGHAT, CDR2 FQNNGV.

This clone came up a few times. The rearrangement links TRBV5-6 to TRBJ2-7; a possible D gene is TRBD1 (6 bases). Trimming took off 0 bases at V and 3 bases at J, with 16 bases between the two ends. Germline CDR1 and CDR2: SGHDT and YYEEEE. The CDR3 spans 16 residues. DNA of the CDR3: TGTGCCAGCAGCTTGGGAAGTGGGGGCAGCATCTACGAGCAGTACTTC. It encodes CASSLGSGGSIYEQYF.

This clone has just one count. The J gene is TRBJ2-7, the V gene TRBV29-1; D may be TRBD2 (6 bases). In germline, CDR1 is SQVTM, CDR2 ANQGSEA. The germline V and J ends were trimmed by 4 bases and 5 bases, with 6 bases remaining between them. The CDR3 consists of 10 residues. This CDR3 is CSVVADEQYF. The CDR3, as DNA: TGCAGCGTTGTAGCGGACGAGCAGTACTTC.

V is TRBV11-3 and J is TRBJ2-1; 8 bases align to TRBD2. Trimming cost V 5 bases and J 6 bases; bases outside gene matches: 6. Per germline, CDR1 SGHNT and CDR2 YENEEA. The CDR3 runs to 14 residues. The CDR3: CASSGLAAPNEQFF. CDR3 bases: TGTGCCAGCAGCGGACTAGCTGCCCCCAATGAGCAGTTCTTC.

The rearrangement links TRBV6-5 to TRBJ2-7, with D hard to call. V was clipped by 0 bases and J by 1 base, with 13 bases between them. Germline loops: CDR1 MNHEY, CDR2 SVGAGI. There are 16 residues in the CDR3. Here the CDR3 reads CASSYSSGPVSYEQYF. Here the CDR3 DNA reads TGTGCCAGCAGTTACTCGAGTGGGCCTGTTTCCTACGAGCAGTACTTC.

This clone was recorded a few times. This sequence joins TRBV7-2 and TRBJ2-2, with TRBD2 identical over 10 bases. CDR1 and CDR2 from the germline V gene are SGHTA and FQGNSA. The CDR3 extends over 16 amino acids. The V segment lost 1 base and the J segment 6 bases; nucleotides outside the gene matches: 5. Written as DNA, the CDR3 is TGTGCCAGCAGCTTAGACCTAGCGGGAGTATCCGGGGAGCTGTTTTTT. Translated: CASSLDLAGVSGELFF.

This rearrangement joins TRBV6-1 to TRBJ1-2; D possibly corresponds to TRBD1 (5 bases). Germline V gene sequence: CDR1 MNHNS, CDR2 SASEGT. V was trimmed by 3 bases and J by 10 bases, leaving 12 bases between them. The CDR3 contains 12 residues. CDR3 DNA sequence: TGTGCCAGCAGTGACTGGGGCGCGAACTACACCTTC. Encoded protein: CASSDWGANYTF.

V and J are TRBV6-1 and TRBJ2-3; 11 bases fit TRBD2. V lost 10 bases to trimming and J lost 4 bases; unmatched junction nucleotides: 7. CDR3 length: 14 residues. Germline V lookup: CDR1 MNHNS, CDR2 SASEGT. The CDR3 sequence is CATFLAGGADTQYF. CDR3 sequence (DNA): TGTGCCACCTTCTTAGCGGGAGGGGCAGATACGCAGTATTTT.

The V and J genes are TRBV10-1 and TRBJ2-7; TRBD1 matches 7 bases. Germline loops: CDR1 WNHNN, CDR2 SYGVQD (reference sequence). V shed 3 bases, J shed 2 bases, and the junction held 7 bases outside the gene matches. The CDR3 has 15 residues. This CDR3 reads CASSDSGGKPYEQYF. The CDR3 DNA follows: TGCGCCAGCAGTGATTCAGGGGGAAAACCCTACGAGCAGTACTTC.

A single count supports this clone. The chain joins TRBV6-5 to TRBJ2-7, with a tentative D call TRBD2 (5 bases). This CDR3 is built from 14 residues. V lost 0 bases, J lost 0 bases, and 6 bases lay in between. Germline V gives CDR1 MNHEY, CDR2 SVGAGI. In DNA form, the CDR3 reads TGTGCCAGCAGTTACTCCCGGGACTCCTACGAGCAGTACTTC. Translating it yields CASSYSRDSYEQYF.

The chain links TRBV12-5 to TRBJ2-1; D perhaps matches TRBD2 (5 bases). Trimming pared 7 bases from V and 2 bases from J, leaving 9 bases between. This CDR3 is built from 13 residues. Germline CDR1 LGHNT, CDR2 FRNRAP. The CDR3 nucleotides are TGTGCTAGTGCCCTAGCCACCTACAATGAGCAGTTCTTC. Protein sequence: CASALATYNEQFF. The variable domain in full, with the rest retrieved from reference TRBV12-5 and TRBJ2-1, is DARVTQTPRHKVTEMGQEVTMRCQPILGHNTVFWYRQTMMQGLELLAYFRNRAPLDDSGMPKDRFSAEMPDATLATLKIQPSEPRDSAVYFCASALATYNEQFFGPGTRLTVL.

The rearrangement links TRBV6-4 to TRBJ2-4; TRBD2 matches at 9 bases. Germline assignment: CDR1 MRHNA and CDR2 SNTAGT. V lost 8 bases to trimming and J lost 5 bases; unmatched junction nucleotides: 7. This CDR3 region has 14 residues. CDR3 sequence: CASVSGSFENIQYF. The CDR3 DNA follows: TGTGCCAGCGTTAGCGGGAGCTTCGAAAACATTCAGTACTTC.

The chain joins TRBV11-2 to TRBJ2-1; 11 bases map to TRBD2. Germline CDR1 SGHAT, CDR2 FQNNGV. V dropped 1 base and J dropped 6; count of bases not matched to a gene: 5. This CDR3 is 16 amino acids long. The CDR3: CASSLGGLAVFNEQFF. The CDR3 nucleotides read TGTGCCAGCAGCTTAGGGGGACTAGCGGTTTTCAATGAGCAGTTCTTC.

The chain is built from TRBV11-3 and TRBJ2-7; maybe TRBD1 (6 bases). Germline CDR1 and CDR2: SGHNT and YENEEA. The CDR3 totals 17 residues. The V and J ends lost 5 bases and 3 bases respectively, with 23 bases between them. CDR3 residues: CASSPPRQGIRDYEQYF. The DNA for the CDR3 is TGTGCCAGCAGCCCCCCCCGTCAGGGGATTCGAGACTACGAGCAGTACTTC.

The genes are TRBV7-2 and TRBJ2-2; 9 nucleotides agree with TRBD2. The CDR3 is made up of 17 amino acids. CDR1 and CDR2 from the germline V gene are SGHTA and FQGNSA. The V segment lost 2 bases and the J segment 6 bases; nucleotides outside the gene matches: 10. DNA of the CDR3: TGTGCCAGCAGCTTATGGCTAGCGGGATTATGGGCCGGGGAGCTGTTTTTT. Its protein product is CASSLWLAGLWAGELFF.